This T cell receptor (beta chain) originates from a study of long-term antiretroviral therapy in people with HIV. The immunoSEQ assay was v3.0, run at survey level. Data came from immunoSEQ multiplex PCR; TCRdb stores just in-frame clones and leaves some out. The sample carries approximately 23,000 clones, around 83% recorded once. Trimming removed 2 bases from V and 4 bases from J, with 15 bases in between. This CDR3 is 15 amino acids long. In germline, CDR1 is MNHNS, CDR2 SASEGT. This TCR was recovered from a man in his forties or fifties with HIV. The chain recombines TRBV6-1 with TRBJ2-7; D call uncertain. The input for sequencing was unsorted PBMCs, taken roughly 2.7 years after starting antiretroviral therapy. In DNA form, the CDR3 reads TGTGCCAGCAGTGAATCATTAAGCAGGTTTTACGAGCAGTACTTC. Its protein product is CASSESLSRFYEQYF.